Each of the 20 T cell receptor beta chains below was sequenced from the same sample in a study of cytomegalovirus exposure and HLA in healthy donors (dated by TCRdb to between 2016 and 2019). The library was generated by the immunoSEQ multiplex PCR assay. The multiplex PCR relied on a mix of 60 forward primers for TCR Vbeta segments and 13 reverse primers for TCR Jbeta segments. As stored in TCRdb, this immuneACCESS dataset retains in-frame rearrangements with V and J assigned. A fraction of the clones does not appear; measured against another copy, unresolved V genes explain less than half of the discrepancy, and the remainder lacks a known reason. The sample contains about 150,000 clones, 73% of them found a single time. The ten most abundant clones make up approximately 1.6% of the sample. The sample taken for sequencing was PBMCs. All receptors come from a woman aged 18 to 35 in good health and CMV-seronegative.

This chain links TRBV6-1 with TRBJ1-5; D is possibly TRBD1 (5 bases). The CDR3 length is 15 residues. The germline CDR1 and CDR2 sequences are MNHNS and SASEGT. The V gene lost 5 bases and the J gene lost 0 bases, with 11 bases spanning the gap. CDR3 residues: CASSFPTDSNQPQHF. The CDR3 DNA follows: TGTGCCAGCAGTTTTCCGACAGATAGCAATCAGCCCCAGCATTTT.

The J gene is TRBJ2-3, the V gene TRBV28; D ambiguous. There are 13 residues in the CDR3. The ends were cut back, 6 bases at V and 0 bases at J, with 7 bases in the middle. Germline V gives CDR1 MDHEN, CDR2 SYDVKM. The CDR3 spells CASRSSSTDTQYF. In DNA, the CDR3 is TGTGCCAGCAGGTCCTCTAGCACAGATACGCAGTATTTT. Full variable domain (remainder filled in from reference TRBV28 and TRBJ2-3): DVKVTQSSRYLVKRTGEKVFLECVQDMDHENMFWYRQDPGLGLRLIYFSYDVKMKEKGDIPEGYSVSREKKERFSLILESASTNQTSMYLCASRSSSTDTQYFGPGTRLTVL.

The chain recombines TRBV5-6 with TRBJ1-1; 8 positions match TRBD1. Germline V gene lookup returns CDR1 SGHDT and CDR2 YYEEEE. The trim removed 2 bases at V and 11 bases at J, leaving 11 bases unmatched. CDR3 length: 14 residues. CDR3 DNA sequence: TGTGCCAGCAGCTTACGGGACAGGAACAATCCGGCTTTCTTT. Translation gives CASSLRDRNNPAFF.

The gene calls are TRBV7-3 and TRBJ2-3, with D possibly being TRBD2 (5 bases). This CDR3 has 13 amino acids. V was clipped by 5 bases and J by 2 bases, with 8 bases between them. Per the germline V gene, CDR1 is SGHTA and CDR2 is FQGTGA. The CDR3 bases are TGTGCCAGCAGCACGGACTTCACAGATACGCAGTATTTT. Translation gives CASSTDFTDTQYF.

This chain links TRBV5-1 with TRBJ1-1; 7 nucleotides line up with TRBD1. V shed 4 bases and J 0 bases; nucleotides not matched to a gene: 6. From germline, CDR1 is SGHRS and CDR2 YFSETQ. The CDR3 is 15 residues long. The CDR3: CASSPVGGLNTEAFF. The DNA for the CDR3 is TGCGCCAGCAGCCCGGTAGGGGGCCTGAACACTGAAGCTTTCTTT.

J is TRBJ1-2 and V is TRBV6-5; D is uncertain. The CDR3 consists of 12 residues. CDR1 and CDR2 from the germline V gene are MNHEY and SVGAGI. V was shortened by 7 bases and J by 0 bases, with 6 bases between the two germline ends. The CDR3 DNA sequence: TGTGCCAGCACGTCAGCTAACTATGGCTACACCTTC. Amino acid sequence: CASTSANYGYTF.

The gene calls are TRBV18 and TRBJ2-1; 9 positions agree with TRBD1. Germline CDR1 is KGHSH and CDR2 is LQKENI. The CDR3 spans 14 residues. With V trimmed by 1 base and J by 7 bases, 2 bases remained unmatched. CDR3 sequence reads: CASSPRDRANEQFF. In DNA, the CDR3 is TGTGCCAGCTCACCACGGGACAGGGCTAATGAGCAGTTCTTC.

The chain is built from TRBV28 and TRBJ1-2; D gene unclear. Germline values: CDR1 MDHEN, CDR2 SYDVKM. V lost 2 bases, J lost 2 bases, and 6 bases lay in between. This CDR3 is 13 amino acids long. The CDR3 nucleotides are TGTGCCAGCAGTTTACAAGAGAACTATGGCTACACCTTC. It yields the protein CASSLQENYGYTF.

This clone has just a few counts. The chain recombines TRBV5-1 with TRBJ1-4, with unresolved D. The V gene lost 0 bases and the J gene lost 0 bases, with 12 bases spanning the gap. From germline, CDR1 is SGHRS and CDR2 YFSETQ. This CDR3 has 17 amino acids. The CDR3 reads CASSLAAGSATNEKLFF. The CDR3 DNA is TGCGCCAGCAGCTTGGCGGCAGGTTCGGCAACTAATGAAAAACTGTTTTTT.

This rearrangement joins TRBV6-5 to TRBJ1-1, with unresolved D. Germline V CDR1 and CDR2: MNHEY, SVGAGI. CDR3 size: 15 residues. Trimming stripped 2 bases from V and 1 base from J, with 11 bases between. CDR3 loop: CASSYGWRGNTEAFF. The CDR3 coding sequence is TGTGCCAGCAGTTACGGGTGGCGGGGGAACACTGAAGCTTTCTTT.

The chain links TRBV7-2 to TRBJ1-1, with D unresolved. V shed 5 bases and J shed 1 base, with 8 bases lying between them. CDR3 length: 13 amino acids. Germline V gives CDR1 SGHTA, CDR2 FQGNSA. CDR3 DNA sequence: TGTGCCAGCAGCACACAGTGGAACACTGAAGCTTTCTTT. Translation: CASSTQWNTEAFF.

CDR3 sequence (DNA): TGTGCCAGCAGTTACTCCGAGTACCAGGGAGAGACCCAGTACTTC. Encoded protein: CASSYSEYQGETQYF. This rearrangement joins TRBV6-5 to TRBJ2-5, with a tentative D call TRBD1 (5 bases). In germline, CDR1 is MNHEY, CDR2 SVGAGI. Trimming left V 0 bases short and J 4 bases short, with 12 bases between. CDR3 length equals 15 residues.

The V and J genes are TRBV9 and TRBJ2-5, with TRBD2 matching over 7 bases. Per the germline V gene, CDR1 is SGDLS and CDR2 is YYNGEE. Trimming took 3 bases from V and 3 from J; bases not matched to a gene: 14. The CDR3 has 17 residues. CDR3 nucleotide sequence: TGTGCCAGCAGCGGGACTAGTACTCCCCGCGGGAAAGAGACCCAGTACTTC. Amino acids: CASSGTSTPRGKETQYF.

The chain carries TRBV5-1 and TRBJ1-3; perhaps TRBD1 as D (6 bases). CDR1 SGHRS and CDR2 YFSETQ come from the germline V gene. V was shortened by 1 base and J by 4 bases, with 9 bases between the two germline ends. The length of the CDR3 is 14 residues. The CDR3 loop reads CASSLTGSGNTIYF. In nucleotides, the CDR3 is TGCGCCAGCAGCTTGACAGGGTCCGGAAACACCATATATTTT.

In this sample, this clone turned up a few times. CDR3: CASSASQGSYNEQFF. The CDR3 DNA reads TGTGCCAGCAGTGCATCTCAGGGCTCCTACAATGAGCAGTTCTTC. The rearrangement links TRBV6-4 to TRBJ2-1; the D gene is possibly TRBD1 (5 bases). The CDR3 runs 15 residues. Germline V gives CDR1 MRHNA, CDR2 SNTAGT. V was pared by 4 bases and J by 0 bases, with 10 bases between.

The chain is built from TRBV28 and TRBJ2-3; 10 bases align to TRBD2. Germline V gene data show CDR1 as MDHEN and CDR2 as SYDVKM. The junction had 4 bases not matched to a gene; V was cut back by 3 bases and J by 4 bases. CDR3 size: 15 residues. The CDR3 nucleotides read TGTGCCAGCAGTTTCGCTAGCGGGGGTGCAGATACGCAGTATTTT. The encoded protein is CASSFASGGADTQYF. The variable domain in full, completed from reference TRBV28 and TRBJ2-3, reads DVKVTQSSRYLVKRTGEKVFLECVQDMDHENMFWYRQDPGLGLRLIYFSYDVKMKEKGDIPEGYSVSREKKERFSLILESASTNQTSMYLCASSFASGGADTQYFGPGTRLTVL.

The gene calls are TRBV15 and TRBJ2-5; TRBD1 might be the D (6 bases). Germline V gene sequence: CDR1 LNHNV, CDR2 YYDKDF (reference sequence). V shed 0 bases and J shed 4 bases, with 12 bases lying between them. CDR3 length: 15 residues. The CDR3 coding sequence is TGTGCCACCAGCAGAGATGTGCTAGGGGGAGAGACCCAGTACTTC. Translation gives CATSRDVLGGETQYF.

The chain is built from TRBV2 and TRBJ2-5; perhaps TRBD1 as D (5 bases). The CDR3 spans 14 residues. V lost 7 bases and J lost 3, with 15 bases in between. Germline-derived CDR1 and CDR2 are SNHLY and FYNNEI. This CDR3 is CASNAGLNKETQYF. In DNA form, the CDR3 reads TGTGCCAGCAATGCAGGGCTCAATAAAGAGACCCAGTACTTC.

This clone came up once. In DNA form, the CDR3 reads TGTGCCATCAGTGATACGGTCTCCTCCTACGAGCAGTACTTC. It yields the protein CAISDTVSSYEQYF. This chain uses TRBV10-3 with TRBJ2-7; no firm D call. The CDR3 is made up of 14 amino acids. V lost 3 bases and J lost 0, with 9 bases in between. CDR1 ENHRY and CDR2 SYGVKD come from the germline V gene.

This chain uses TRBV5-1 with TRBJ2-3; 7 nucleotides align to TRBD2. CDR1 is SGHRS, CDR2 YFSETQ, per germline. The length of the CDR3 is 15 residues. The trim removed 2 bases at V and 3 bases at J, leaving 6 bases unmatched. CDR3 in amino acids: CASSFAGRGTDTQYF. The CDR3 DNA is TGCGCCAGCAGCTTCGCAGGGAGGGGAACAGATACGCAGTATTTT.